This is a list of T cell receptor beta chains from one sample in a study of T cell changes during pregnancy in multiple sclerosis. Sequenced by immunoSEQ multiplex PCR; TCRdb stores in-frame clones only, minus some. The sample lists roughly 57,000 clones, roughly 94% occurring once. The input for sequencing was CD8+ T cells from peripheral blood mononuclear cells, taken after pregnancy. The receptors were sampled from a female donor with multiple sclerosis, enrolled in a pregnancy study. Both conserved end residues are part of each CDR3. The D gene is left open where the match is weak. The size field is filled for only some rows; it gives once, few, many or a size class.

v_gene: TRBV4-1
d_gene: -
j_gene: TRBJ2-7
abundance: -
CDR3aa: CASSQDRSAQYF
CDR3nt: TGCGCCAGCAGCCAAGATCGGTCTGCGCAGTACTTC

v_gene: TRBV25-1
d_gene: TRBD2
j_gene: TRBJ2-5
abundance: -
CDR3aa: CASSGPVGGETQYF
CDR3nt: TGTGCCAGCAGTGGACCTGTCGGGGGGGAGACCCAGTACTTC

v_gene: TRBV29-1
d_gene: TRBD1
j_gene: TRBJ2-3
abundance: -
CDR3aa: CSVVEPDRGRADTQYF
CDR3nt: TGCAGCGTTGTCGAACCGGACAGGGGGCGTGCAGATACGCAGTATTTT

v_gene: TRBV9
d_gene: TRBD2
j_gene: TRBJ2-7
abundance: -
CDR3aa: CASSPFGGRGEQYF
CDR3nt: TGTGCCAGCAGCCCATTCGGCGGGAGGGGCGAGCAGTACTTC

v_gene: TRBV28
d_gene: TRBD2
j_gene: TRBJ2-1
abundance: -
CDR3aa: CARDPPQLAGGDEQFF
CDR3nt: TGTGCCAGAGACCCCCCCCAACTAGCGGGAGGGGATGAGCAGTTCTTC

v_gene: TRBV2
d_gene: TRBD1
j_gene: TRBJ1-5
abundance: -
CDR3aa: CASSENRGSNQPQHF
CDR3nt: TGTGCCAGCAGTGAGAACAGGGGGTCCAATCAGCCCCAGCATTTT

v_gene: TRBV2
d_gene: -
j_gene: TRBJ1-1
abundance: once
CDR3aa: CASSEAQGVNTEAFF
CDR3nt: TGTGCCAGCAGTGAAGCGCAGGGCGTTAACACTGAAGCTTTCTTT

v_gene: TRBV30
d_gene: -
j_gene: TRBJ1-2
abundance: -
CDR3aa: CAWTVVEGYTF
CDR3nt: TGTGCCTGGACCGTGGTGGAGGGCTACACCTTC

v_gene: TRBV18
d_gene: -
j_gene: TRBJ2-2
abundance: -
CDR3aa: CASSPTRGRTGELFF
CDR3nt: TGTGCCAGCTCACCGACCAGGGGTAGGACCGGGGAGCTGTTTTTT

v_gene: TRBV19
d_gene: -
j_gene: TRBJ2-7
abundance: -
CDR3aa: CASGISGSYEQYF
CDR3nt: TGTGCCAGTGGTATTTCCGGGAGCTACGAGCAGTACTTC

v_gene: TRBV11-2
d_gene: TRBD2
j_gene: TRBJ2-2
abundance: -
CDR3aa: CASSFTTSLVLGTGELFF
CDR3nt: TGTGCCAGCAGCTTCACGACTAGCCTAGTGTTGGGCACCGGGGAGCTGTTTTTT

v_gene: TRBV7-7
d_gene: TRBD2
j_gene: TRBJ2-1
abundance: -
CDR3aa: CASSRLPGTREHNEQFF
CDR3nt: TGTGCCAGCAGTCGCCTCCCCGGGACTAGAGAACACAATGAGCAGTTCTTC

v_gene: TRBV19
d_gene: TRBD1
j_gene: TRBJ1-5
abundance: -
CDR3aa: CASSISGGGWQPQHF
CDR3nt: TGTGCCAGTAGTATTTCAGGAGGGGGCTGGCAGCCCCAGCATTTT

v_gene: TRBV27
d_gene: -
j_gene: TRBJ2-7
abundance: -
CDR3aa: CASSLSRSGEQYF
CDR3nt: TGTGCCAGCAGTTTATCTCGGAGCGGCGAGCAGTACTTC

v_gene: TRBV27
d_gene: TRBD1
j_gene: TRBJ1-4
abundance: -
CDR3aa: CASSRPGGRLFF
CDR3nt: TGTGCCAGCAGTCGCCCAGGGGGACGGCTGTTTTTT

v_gene: TRBV27
d_gene: -
j_gene: TRBJ2-3
abundance: -
CDR3aa: CASSLFPPTGTSTDTQYF
CDR3nt: TGTGCCAGCAGTTTATTCCCCCCGACAGGGACTAGCACAGATACGCAGTATTTT

v_gene: TRBV27
d_gene: -
j_gene: TRBJ2-3
abundance: -
CDR3aa: CASSANTDTQYF
CDR3nt: TGTGCCAGCAGCGCTAACACAGATACGCAGTATTTT

v_gene: TRBV19
d_gene: TRBD2
j_gene: TRBJ2-2
abundance: few
CDR3aa: CASTGLAGGWAGELFF
CDR3nt: TGTGCCAGTACCGGACTAGCGGGAGGGTGGGCCGGGGAGCTGTTTTTT

v_gene: TRBV2
d_gene: TRBD1
j_gene: TRBJ2-3
abundance: -
CDR3aa: CASSRTGGRTDTQYF
CDR3nt: TGTGCCAGCAGCAGGACAGGGGGCAGGACAGATACGCAGTATTTT

v_gene: TRBV5-1
d_gene: -
j_gene: TRBJ2-7
abundance: -
CDR3aa: CASSEAGVGYEQYF
CDR3nt: TGCGCCAGCAGCGAGGCAGGGGTTGGGTACGAGCAGTACTTC

v_gene: TRBV27
d_gene: TRBD1
j_gene: TRBJ1-3
abundance: -
CDR3aa: CASRDRAGNTIYF
CDR3nt: TGTGCCAGCCGGGACAGGGCTGGAAACACCATATATTTT

v_gene: TRBV5-1
d_gene: -
j_gene: TRBJ1-1
abundance: few
CDR3aa: CASAAGSEAFF
CDR3nt: TGCGCCAGCGCCGCGGGGAGTGAAGCTTTCTTT

v_gene: TRBV5-1
d_gene: -
j_gene: TRBJ2-7
abundance: -
CDR3aa: CASSLITLNEQYF
CDR3nt: TGCGCCAGCAGCTTAATTACCCTAAACGAGCAGTACTTC

v_gene: TRBV4-3
d_gene: TRBD2
j_gene: TRBJ2-1
abundance: -
CDR3aa: CASSQGSTSGGYNEQFF
CDR3nt: TGCGCCAGCAGCCAAGGGTCGACTAGCGGGGGCTACAATGAGCAGTTCTTC

v_gene: TRBV7-9
d_gene: TRBD1
j_gene: TRBJ1-1
abundance: -
CDR3aa: CASSPQGQVGTEAFF
CDR3nt: TGTGCCAGCAGCCCACAGGGACAGGTGGGCACTGAAGCTTTCTTT

v_gene: TRBV30
d_gene: TRBD1
j_gene: TRBJ1-6
abundance: -
CDR3aa: CAWRTGTGNSPLHF
CDR3nt: TGTGCCTGGCGTACCGGGACAGGGAACTCACCCCTCCACTTT

v_gene: TRBV9
d_gene: TRBD2
j_gene: TRBJ2-1
abundance: -
CDR3aa: CASSVGTSGILSSYNEQFF
CDR3nt: TGTGCCAGCAGCGTAGGGACTAGCGGGATATTGAGCTCCTACAATGAGCAGTTCTTC

v_gene: TRBV25-1
d_gene: -
j_gene: TRBJ2-1
abundance: -
CDR3aa: CASSEYYNWGERSNEQFF
CDR3nt: TGTGCCAGCAGTGAATATTATAACTGGGGCGAGCGAAGCAATGAGCAGTTCTTC

v_gene: TRBV27
d_gene: TRBD1
j_gene: TRBJ1-2
abundance: -
CDR3aa: CASSSDQGQRYGYTF
CDR3nt: TGTGCCAGCAGTTCTGACCAGGGACAGCGCTATGGCTACACCTTC

v_gene: TRBV28
d_gene: TRBD2
j_gene: TRBJ2-1
abundance: -
CDR3aa: CASSRREDNEQFF
CDR3nt: TGTGCCAGCAGTCGGCGGGAGGACAATGAGCAGTTCTTC

v_gene: TRBV9
d_gene: TRBD1
j_gene: TRBJ1-2
abundance: -
CDR3aa: CASSVDRGYGYTF
CDR3nt: TGTGCCAGCAGCGTAGACAGGGGTTACGGCTACACCTTC

v_gene: TRBV4-2
d_gene: -
j_gene: TRBJ2-7
abundance: -
CDR3aa: CASSQGRGETYEQYF
CDR3nt: TGTGCCAGCAGCCAAGGGCGAGGCGAGACCTACGAGCAGTACTTC

v_gene: TRBV14
d_gene: -
j_gene: TRBJ1-2
abundance: once
CDR3aa: CASSPTPHGVLWSYTF
CDR3nt: TGTGCCAGCAGCCCTACGCCCCACGGAGTACTATGGAGCTACACCTTC

v_gene: TRBV10-3
d_gene: -
j_gene: TRBJ2-7
abundance: -
CDR3aa: CAISEGGASYEQYF
CDR3nt: TGTGCCATCAGTGAGGGCGGGGCCTCCTACGAGCAGTACTTC

v_gene: TRBV4-1
d_gene: TRBD2
j_gene: TRBJ2-7
abundance: once
CDR3aa: CASSQGASGKFSTTYEQYF
CDR3nt: TGCGCCAGCAGCCAAGGTGCTAGCGGGAAGTTTAGCACAACCTACGAGCAGTACTTC

v_gene: TRBV6-4
d_gene: -
j_gene: TRBJ2-2
abundance: few
CDR3aa: CASSAANTGELFF
CDR3nt: TGTGCCAGCAGTGCCGCGAACACCGGGGAGCTGTTTTTT

v_gene: TRBV2
d_gene: -
j_gene: TRBJ2-7
abundance: -
CDR3aa: CASGRYEQYF
CDR3nt: TGTGCCAGCGGCAGGTACGAGCAGTACTTC

v_gene: TRBV6-1
d_gene: TRBD1
j_gene: TRBJ1-5
abundance: -
CDR3aa: CASSEVTGVNQPQHF
CDR3nt: TGTGCCAGCAGTGAAGTAACAGGGGTCAATCAGCCCCAGCATTTT

v_gene: TRBV27
d_gene: TRBD2
j_gene: TRBJ2-1
abundance: -
CDR3aa: CASRPGLAGEGYEQFF
CDR3nt: TGTGCCAGCAGACCGGGACTAGCGGGAGAAGGGTATGAGCAGTTCTTC

v_gene: TRBV10-1
d_gene: TRBD2
j_gene: TRBJ2-3
abundance: -
CDR3aa: CASTKSGSLPDTQYF
CDR3nt: TGCGCCAGCACCAAAAGCGGGAGTTTACCAGATACGCAGTATTTT